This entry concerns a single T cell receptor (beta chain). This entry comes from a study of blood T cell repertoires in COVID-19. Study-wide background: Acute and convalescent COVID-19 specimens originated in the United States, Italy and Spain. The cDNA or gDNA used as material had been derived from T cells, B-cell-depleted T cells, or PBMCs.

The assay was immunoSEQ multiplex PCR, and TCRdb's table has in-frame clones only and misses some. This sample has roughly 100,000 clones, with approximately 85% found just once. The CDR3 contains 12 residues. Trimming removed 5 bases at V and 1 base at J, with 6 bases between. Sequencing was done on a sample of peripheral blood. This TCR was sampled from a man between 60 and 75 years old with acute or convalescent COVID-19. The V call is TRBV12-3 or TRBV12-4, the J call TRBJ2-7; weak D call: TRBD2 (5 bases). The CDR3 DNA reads TGTGCCAGCAGTAGAGGGTCCTACGAGCAGTACTTC. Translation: CASSRGSYEQYF.